The following is a T cell receptor (beta chain) sequence with its context. These data belong to a study of shared clonotypes between healthy human individuals. In the study overall: Participating donors consisted of a couple of women and a few men aged 18 to 49.

TCRdb keeps only in-frame clones here, not all; method: immunoSEQ multiplex PCR. The data contain some 2,100,000 clones, approximately 95% of them seen just once; the ten biggest clones take up around 0.13%. Germline V lookup: CDR1 KGHSH, CDR2 LQKENI. V was cut by 0 bases and J by 1 base, with 10 bases left in between. The CDR3 has 17 amino acids. The TCR was taken from a man in his late teens or twenties in good health. The source material was naive CD4+ T cells sorted from blood. As to subset: CD45RA+ positively selected. V gene TRBV18 combines with J gene TRBJ2-6; D is unclear. The CDR3 is CASSPPMMGSGANVLTF. Here the CDR3 DNA reads TGTGCCAGCTCACCACCGATGATGGGGTCTGGGGCCAACGTCCTGACTTTC.